This T cell receptor (beta chain) was identified in a study of blood T cell repertoires in COVID-19 (dated by TCRdb to about 2020). Background on the whole study: Collaborator samples came from the United States, Italy and Spain and covered acute and convalescent phases of COVID-19. The material from the prospective study consisted of cDNA or gDNA derived from T cells, B-cell-depleted T cells, or PBMCs. The repertoires were released in a freely available public database intended as a resource for research on the immune response to SARS-CoV-2. Subjects who had been exposed to COVID-19, were actively infected with it, or had recovered from it provided the deeply sampled blood TCRbeta repertoires that made up the dataset. Where HLA class I and class II types were available, the types were taken from metadata supplied by the sample provider, not from assay-based typing. Samples came from the ongoing ImmuneRACE study (first 160 participants) plus 1,254 subjects from 6 global collaborators. The sample metadata nearly always contained a de-identified subject ID, COVID-19 status, age in years and sex.

Whole blood was collected in K2EDTA tubes by collaborating institutions according to the institutions' own protocols. Collaborator samples were shipped for TCRbeta analysis as frozen whole blood, isolated PBMCs, or DNA extracted from either sample type. Relative to germline, V is 5 bases shorter and J is 0 bases shorter, with 8 bases between their ends. The cysteine opens and the phenylalanine closes a CDR3 of 13 amino acids. Of all the DNA, just the CDR3 is kept, 39 bases in frame from base 1. The germline V gene yields MDHEN for CDR1 and SYDVKM for CDR2. Points the paper makes about the study in general: Clinical and demographic metadata were provided uncurated, with the amount varying by source and participant.

TCRbeta CDR3 regions were amplified from genomic DNA by means of the immunoSEQ Assay, a bias-controlled multiplex PCR. The paper's data handling went like this. Nucleated cell counts per sample were estimated from amplification of reference gene primers within the assay. To quantify the absolute abundance of each unique TCRbeta CDR3 rearrangement, sequence reads were collapsed and filtered. Productive Simpson clonality was computed per sample as the square root of Simpson's diversity index over productive rearrangements. This is the immuneACCESS table as TCRdb keeps it, with only in-frame sequences that have V and J called. A part of the clones is gone; compared with another copy, unresolved V genes explain less than half, and the rest is unexplained. V and J calls and clone size are those listed in that table; D and trimming were worked out from the DNA. The sample table lists approximately 70,000 clones, 85% to 95% of them with a count of one. In total, the top ten clones hold about 5% of the sample.

Points on this clone: The target of this receptor is not known. No quality values exist for individual bases; no much larger clone is one base distant.

The specimen was peripheral blood. The sequence is built from TRBV28 and TRBJ2-7; the D gene identity is not certain. The sequence was obtained from a woman aged 60-75 years with active COVID-19. The encoded CDR3 is CASSPDNSYEQYF. The bases read TGTGCCAGCAGTCCTGACAACTCCTACGAGCAGTACTTC.